This T cell receptor beta chain was obtained from a study of cytotoxic CD8 clonotypes in ibrutinib-treated CLL. Some clones are missing from TCRdb's copy, which holds only in-frame ones; the method was immunoSEQ multiplex PCR. Of tens of thousands of clones in the sample, 50% to 80% were seen once. Sequencing used PBMCs, obtained after 24 months of ibrutinib treatment. This receptor was obtained from a human donor with chronic lymphocytic leukemia.

The CDR3 region is CASSLEGWGPYTF. In DNA form, the CDR3 reads TGTGCCAGCAGTTTAGAGGGTTGGGGCCCCTACACCTTC. V is TRBV27 and J is TRBJ1-2, with D possibly being TRBD1 (5 bases). Germline values: CDR1 MNHEY, CDR2 SMNVEV (reference sequence). The CDR3 runs to 13 residues. Trimming left V 2 bases short and J 10 bases short, with 14 bases between.